This paragraph reports one T cell receptor beta chain. This sample stems from a study of blood T cell repertoires in COVID-19. Study background: PBMCs, B-cell-depleted T cells, or T cells were the source of the cDNA or gDNA that made up the material.

Authors' data handling: It was from reference gene primer amplification that nucleated cell counts were estimated. Measured with immunoSEQ multiplex PCR; TCRdb has only the in-frame clones, and not every one. That table furnishes V, J and clone size, whereas the DNA furnished D and trimming. This sample has some 190,000 clones, with around 84% found just once. The V segment lost 4 bases and the J segment 3 bases; nucleotides outside the gene matches: 10. Germline-derived CDR1 and CDR2 are SGHRS and YFSETQ. The CDR3 runs to 16 residues. This chain links TRBV5-1 with TRBJ2-3; 8 positions agree with TRBD1. Sequencing used PBMCs or T cells enriched from blood (not recorded which). The sequence derives from a woman between 25 and 40 years old who had recovered from COVID-19. CDR3 nucleotides: TGCGCCAGCAGCCCCAAAGGTACAGGGGGAACAGATACGCAGTATTTT. Translation gives CASSPKGTGGTDTQYF.